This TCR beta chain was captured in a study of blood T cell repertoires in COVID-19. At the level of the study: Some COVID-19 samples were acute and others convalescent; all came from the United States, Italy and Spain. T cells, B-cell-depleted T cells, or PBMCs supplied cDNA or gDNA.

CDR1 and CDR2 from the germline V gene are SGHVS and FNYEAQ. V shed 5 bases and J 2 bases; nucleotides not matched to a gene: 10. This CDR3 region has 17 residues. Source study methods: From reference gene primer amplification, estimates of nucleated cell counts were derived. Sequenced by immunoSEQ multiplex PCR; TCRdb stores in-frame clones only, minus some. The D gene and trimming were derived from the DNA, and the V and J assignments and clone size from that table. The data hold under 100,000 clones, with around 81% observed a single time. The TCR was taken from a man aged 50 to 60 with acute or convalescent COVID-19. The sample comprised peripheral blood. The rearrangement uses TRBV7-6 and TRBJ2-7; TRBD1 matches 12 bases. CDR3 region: CASSKGTGGLVTYEQYF. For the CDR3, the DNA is TGTGCCAGCAGCAAAGGGACAGGGGGCTTGGTGACCTACGAGCAGTACTTC.